The present T cell receptor beta chain was sequenced within a study of blood T cells in healthy people across ages. Overall study results and limits: Measured against age, TCR beta diversity per million T cells decreased in a roughly linear manner. Long-lived and aged donors differed, with more naive CD4+ cells and higher diversity in the long-lived.

The germline gives CDR1 SGHAT, CDR2 FQNNGV. V lost 1 base to trimming and J lost 7 bases; unmatched junction nucleotides: 7. The CDR3 runs 15 residues. Alongside a J-beta primer mix, a sample-barcoded 5' primer served in a second PCR lasting about 7 to 12 cycles. A single record per CDR3 protein comes from TCRdb applying MiXCR to the 5' RACE reads. The sample contains 1.5 million or so distinct CDR3 sequences, approximately 40% of which appear only once. Note on this clonotype: The antigen remains undetermined.

Each donor was a healthy Caucasian individual from Russia, aged roughly 6 to 95. The chain uses TRBV11-2 and TRBJ2-7; 10 positions match TRBD2. The sequence was obtained from a woman aged 18-29 years in good health. The sequenced material came from blood. The chain's CDR3 is CASSLGTAGGREQYF. CDR3 sequence (DNA): TGTGCCAGCAGCTTAGGCACAGCGGGAGGGCGGGAGCAGTACTTC.